What follows are 9 T cell receptor beta chains derived from one specimen sequenced in a study of T cells in Graves' hyperthyroidism and ophthalmopathy. It was RNA transcripts that yielded the amplified TCR beta CDR3 regions. A set of HTBI primers served as the primers for a first-round RT-PCR of the TCR CDR3. TCRdb used MiXCR to reprocess the multiplex PCR reads, holding one entry per CDR3 protein. This table holds fewer than 600,000 distinct CDR3 sequences, 14% found once. Input material: blood. The source is a woman in her thirties or forties with Graves' hyperthyroidism.

There are many counts of this clonotype. This chain links TRBV3-1 with TRBJ2-1; no firm D call. CDR3 length equals 17 residues. Trimming cost V 1 base and J 0 bases, with 13 bases left between them. The germline gives CDR1 LGHDT, CDR2 YNNKEL (reference sequence). The DNA for the CDR3 is TGTGCCAGCAGCCAAGTGGGGTTGGGTACCTCCTACAATGAGCAGTTCTTC. This sequence encodes CASSQVGLGTSYNEQFF.

This chain uses TRBV7-2 with TRBJ1-1, with unresolved D. Between the trimmed V and J ends, which lost 1 base and 1 base, there was a span of 10 bases. Looked up from germline, CDR1 is SGHTA and CDR2 is FQGNSA. The CDR3 runs to 15 residues. DNA for the CDR3: TGTGCCAGCAGCTTAGATTCCAGCTCGAACACTGAAGCTTTCTTT. Amino acids: CASSLDSSSNTEAFF.

This clonotype was picked up many times. The gene calls are TRBV18 and TRBJ2-7; D uncertain. The CDR3 length is 13 residues. Germline V lookup: CDR1 KGHSH, CDR2 LQKENI. V was trimmed by 2 bases and J by 7 bases, leaving 12 bases between them. DNA for the CDR3: TGTGCCAGCTCACCAGCTCGTGCGTGGGAGCAGTACTTC. Its protein is CASSPARAWEQYF. The variable domain in full, completed from reference TRBV18 and TRBJ2-7, reads NAGVMQNPRHLVRRRGQEARLRCSPMKGHSHVYWYRQLPEEGLKFMVYLQKENIIDESGMPKERFSAEFPKEGPSILRIQQVVRGDSAAYFCASSPARAWEQYFGPGTRLTVT.

This sequence joins TRBV29-1 and TRBJ2-7, with 13 bases fitting TRBD2. The J segment lost 5 bases and the V segment lost 5 bases, leaving 15 bases of the junction unmatched. The CDR3 is 17 amino acids. CDR1 and CDR2 from the germline V gene are SQVTM and ANQGSEA. The CDR3 is CSVQKRLAGGPFDEQYF. DNA for the CDR3: TGCAGCGTTCAAAAGAGACTAGCGGGAGGTCCCTTCGACGAGCAGTACTTC.

This clonotype was picked up a small number of times. This sequence joins TRBV9 and TRBJ1-1, with D maybe TRBD1 (5 bases). The V and J ends lost 6 bases and 2 bases respectively, with 14 bases between them. There are 14 residues in the CDR3. Germline CDR1 SGDLS, CDR2 YYNGEE. The CDR3 region has the DNA TGTGCCAGCAATCAGGGAGGCATTAACACTGAAGCTTTCTTT. Translating gives CASNQGGINTEAFF.

On this clonotype: The junction departs from germline at one end; a sequencing error may be responsible. V usage is TRBV7-3 and J usage is TRBJ2-3; 9 positions agree with TRBD2. Germline CDR1 is SGHTA and CDR2 is FQGTGA. The CDR3 is made up of 17 amino acids. The CDR3 loop reads CAGSLLVERGDTDTQYF. CDR3 bases: TGTGCCGGCAGCTTATTGGTCGAGCGGGGGGACACAGATACGCAGTATTTT.

Only a few counts were recorded for this clonotype. This chain connects TRBV20-1 to TRBJ2-7; 8 bases are shared with TRBD1. Looked up from germline, CDR1 is DFQATT and CDR2 is SNEGSKA (reference sequence). This CDR3 has 11 amino acids. Trimming at V came to 6 bases and at J to 5 bases, leaving 3 bases not matched to a gene. The CDR3 spells CSAMTGDEQYF. CDR3 DNA: TGCAGTGCCATGACAGGGGACGAGCAGTACTTC.

This clonotype has ten or more counts. This chain joins TRBV27 and TRBJ1-1; D gene unclear. The germline V gene encodes CDR1 MNHEY and CDR2 SMNVEV (reference sequence). The CDR3 covers 14 residues. V gave up 6 bases and J gave up 1 base, with 12 bases separating them. The DNA for the CDR3 is TGTGCCAGCAGCAAATCAGAGGCGAACACTGAAGCTTTCTTT. It encodes CASSKSEANTEAFF.

The rearrangement joins TRBV27 to TRBJ1-4; 8 bases match TRBD1. The CDR3 is made up of 15 amino acids. V lost 6 bases and J lost 7; bases outside the gene matches: 10. Germline-derived CDR1 and CDR2 are MNHEY and SMNVEV (reference sequence). CDR3 loop: CASRDGQGRGEKLFF. Written as DNA, the CDR3 is TGTGCCAGCAGAGATGGACAGGGCCGGGGTGAAAAACTGTTTTTT.